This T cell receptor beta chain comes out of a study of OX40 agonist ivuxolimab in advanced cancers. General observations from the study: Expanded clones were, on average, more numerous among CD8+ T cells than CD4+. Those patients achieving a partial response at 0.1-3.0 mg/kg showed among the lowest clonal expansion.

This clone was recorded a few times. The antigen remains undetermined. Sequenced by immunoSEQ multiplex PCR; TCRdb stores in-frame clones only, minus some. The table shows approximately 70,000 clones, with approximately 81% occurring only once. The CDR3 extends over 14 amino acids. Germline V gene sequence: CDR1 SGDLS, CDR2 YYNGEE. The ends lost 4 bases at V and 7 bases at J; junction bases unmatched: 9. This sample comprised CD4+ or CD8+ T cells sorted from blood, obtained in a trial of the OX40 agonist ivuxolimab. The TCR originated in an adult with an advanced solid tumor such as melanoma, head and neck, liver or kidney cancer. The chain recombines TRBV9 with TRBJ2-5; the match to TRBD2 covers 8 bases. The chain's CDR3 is CASSPGLEVGTQYF. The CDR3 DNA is TGTGCCAGCAGCCCGGGACTAGAGGTGGGGACCCAGTACTTC.